This TCR beta chain was sequenced in a study of long-term antiretroviral therapy in people with HIV. Study-wide results and caveats: It was observed that HIV repertoires exhibited narrower CDR3 length ranges than controls.

Running of the v3.0 immunoSEQ assay took place at survey level. In sequencing, about 40,000-55,000 T-cell genomes per sample were targeted. Sequencing was performed with immunoSEQ multiplex PCR; in TCRdb, only in-frame clones are kept and a portion is missing. The sample yields some 30,000 clones, roughly 87% seen once. Comments on this clone: Its antigen remains unidentified.

All donors provided no fewer than one pre-ART and no fewer than two post-ART PBMC samples. Clinicians in the United States treated all participants with HIV. Germline-derived CDR1 and CDR2 are SGDLS and YYNGEE. The CDR3 is 17 residues long. The V and J ends lost 6 bases and 0 bases respectively, with 19 bases between them. The sequencing here drew on unsorted PBMCs, taken 2 years after starting antiretroviral therapy. This TCR derives from a man over 45 with HIV. The J gene is TRBJ2-1, the V gene TRBV9; D gene ambiguous. The CDR3, as DNA: TGTGCCAGCACCACGGGCGTCTCTTCTTTCTCCTACAATGAGCAGTTCTTC. Encoded protein: CASTTGVSSFSYNEQFF.